The text below deals with one T cell receptor beta chain. V lost 0 bases to trimming and J lost 6 bases, with 15 bases between them. Germline V CDR1 and CDR2: MNHNY, SVGAGI (reference sequence). The CDR3 runs to 15 residues. This sample is drawn from a study of blood T cell repertoires in COVID-19. As for the study in general: Sources were T cells, B-cell-depleted T cells, or PBMCs; the material itself was cDNA or gDNA.

Original processing notes: Reference gene primer amplification gave nucleated cell count estimates. The method was immunoSEQ multiplex PCR; TCRdb's version includes in-frame clones alone and lacks a portion of them. V and J calls and clone size are those listed in that table; D and trimming were worked out from the DNA. This table holds about 130,000 clones, over 70% found once. This clonotype was sampled from a man older than 75 with acute or convalescent COVID-19. Specimen: peripheral blood. J is TRBJ2-7 and V is TRBV6-6, with D perhaps matching TRBD2 (7 bases). The CDR3 loop is CASSYSFRGGLEQYF. For the CDR3, the DNA is TGTGCCAGCAGTTACTCGTTCAGGGGAGGGCTCGAGCAGTACTTC.